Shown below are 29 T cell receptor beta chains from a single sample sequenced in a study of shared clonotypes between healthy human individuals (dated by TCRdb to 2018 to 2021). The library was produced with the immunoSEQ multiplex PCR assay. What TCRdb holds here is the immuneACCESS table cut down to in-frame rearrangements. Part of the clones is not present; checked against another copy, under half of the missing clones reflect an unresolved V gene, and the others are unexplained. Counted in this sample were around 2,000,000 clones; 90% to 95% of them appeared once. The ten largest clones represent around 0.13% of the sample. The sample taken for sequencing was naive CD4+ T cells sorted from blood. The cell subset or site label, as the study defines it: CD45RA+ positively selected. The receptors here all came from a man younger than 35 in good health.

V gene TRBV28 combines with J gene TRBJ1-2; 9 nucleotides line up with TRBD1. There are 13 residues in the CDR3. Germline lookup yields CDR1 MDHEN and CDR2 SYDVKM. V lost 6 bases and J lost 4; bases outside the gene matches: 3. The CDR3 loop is CASSQTGGYGYTF. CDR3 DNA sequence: TGTGCCAGCAGCCAGACAGGGGGCTATGGCTACACCTTC.

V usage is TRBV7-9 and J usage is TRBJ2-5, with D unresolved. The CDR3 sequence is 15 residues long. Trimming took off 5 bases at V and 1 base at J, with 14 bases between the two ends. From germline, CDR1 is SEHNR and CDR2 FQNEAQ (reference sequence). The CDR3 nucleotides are TGTGCCAGCAGCCCTGCCTTTGGCCTCCAAGAGACCCAGTACTTC. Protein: CASSPAFGLQETQYF.

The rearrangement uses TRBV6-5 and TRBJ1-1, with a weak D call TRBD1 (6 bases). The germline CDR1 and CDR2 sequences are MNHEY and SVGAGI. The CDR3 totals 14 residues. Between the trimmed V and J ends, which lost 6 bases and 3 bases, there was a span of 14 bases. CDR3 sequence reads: CASSAGVKDTEAFF. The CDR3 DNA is TGTGCCAGCAGCGCAGGGGTGAAGGACACTGAAGCTTTCTTT.

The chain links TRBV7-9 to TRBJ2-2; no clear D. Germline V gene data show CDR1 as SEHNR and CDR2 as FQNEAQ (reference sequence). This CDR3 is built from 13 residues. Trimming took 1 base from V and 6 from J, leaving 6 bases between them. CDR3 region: CASSLGSPGELFF. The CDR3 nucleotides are TGTGCCAGCAGCTTAGGCTCCCCCGGGGAGCTGTTTTTT.

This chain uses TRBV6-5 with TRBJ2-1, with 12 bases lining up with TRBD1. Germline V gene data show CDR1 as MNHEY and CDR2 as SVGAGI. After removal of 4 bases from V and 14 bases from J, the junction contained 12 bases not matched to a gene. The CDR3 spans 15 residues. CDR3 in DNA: TGTGCCAGCAGTTTCCCGGGACAGGGGGCGCGTCTTAAGTTCTTC. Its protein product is CASSFPGQGARLKFF.

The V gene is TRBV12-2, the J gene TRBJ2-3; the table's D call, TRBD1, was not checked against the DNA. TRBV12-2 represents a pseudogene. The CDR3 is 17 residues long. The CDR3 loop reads CASRPAPGTGDADTQYF. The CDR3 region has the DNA TGTGCAAGTCGCCCAGCCCCCGGGACAGGGGATGCAGATACGCAGTATTTT.

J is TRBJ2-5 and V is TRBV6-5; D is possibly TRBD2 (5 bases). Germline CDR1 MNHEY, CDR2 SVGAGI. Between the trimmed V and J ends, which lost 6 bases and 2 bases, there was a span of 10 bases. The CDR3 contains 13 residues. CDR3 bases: TGTGCCAGCAGCCTACTAGAACAAGAGACCCAGTACTTC. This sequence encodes CASSLLEQETQYF.

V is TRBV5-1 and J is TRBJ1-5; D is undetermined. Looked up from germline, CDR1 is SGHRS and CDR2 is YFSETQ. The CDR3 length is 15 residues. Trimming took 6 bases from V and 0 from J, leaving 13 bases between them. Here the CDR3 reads CASTGRLNSNQPQHF. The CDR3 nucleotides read TGCGCCAGCACGGGAAGATTAAATAGCAATCAGCCCCAGCATTTT. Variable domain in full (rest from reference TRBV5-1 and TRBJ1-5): KAGVTQTPRYLIKTRGQQVTLSCSPISGHRSVSWYQQTPGQGLQFLFEYFSETQRNKGNFPGRFSGRQFSNSRSEMNVSTLELGDSALYLCASTGRLNSNQPQHFGDGTRLSIL.

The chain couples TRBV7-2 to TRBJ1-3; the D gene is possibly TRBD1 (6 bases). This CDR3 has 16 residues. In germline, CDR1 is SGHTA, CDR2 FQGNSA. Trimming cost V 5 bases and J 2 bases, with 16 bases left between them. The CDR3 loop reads CASSMGLRGAGNTIYF. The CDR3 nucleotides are TGTGCCAGCAGCATGGGCCTCAGGGGCGCTGGAAACACCATATATTTT.

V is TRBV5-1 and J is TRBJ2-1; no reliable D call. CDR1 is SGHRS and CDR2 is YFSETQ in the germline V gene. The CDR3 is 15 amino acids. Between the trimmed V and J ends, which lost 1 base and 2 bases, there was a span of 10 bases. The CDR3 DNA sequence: TGCGCCAGCAGCTTGTCGAGCGATCCCTACAATGAGCAGTTCTTC. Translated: CASSLSSDPYNEQFF.

CDR3 sequence reads: CASRTRDGYTF. Here the CDR3 DNA reads TGTGCCAGCAGAACCCGGGATGGCTACACCTTC. This chain uses TRBV6-6 with TRBJ1-2, with unresolved D. The germline V and J ends were trimmed by 6 bases and 6 bases, with 8 bases remaining between them. In germline, CDR1 is MNHNY, CDR2 SVGAGI (reference sequence). The CDR3 is 11 amino acids.

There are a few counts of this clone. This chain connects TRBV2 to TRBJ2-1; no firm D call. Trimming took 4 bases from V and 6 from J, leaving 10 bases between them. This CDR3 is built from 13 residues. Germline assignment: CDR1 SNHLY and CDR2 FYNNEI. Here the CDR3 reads CASSGSYGNEQFF. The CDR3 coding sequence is TGTGCCAGCAGTGGGTCCTACGGCAATGAGCAGTTCTTC.

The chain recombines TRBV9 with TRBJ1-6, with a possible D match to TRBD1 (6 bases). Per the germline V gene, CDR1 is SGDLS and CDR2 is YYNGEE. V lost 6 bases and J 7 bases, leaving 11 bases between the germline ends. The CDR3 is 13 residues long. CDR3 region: CASTRTANSPLHF. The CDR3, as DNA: TGTGCCAGCACCCGGACAGCCAATTCACCCCTCCACTTT.

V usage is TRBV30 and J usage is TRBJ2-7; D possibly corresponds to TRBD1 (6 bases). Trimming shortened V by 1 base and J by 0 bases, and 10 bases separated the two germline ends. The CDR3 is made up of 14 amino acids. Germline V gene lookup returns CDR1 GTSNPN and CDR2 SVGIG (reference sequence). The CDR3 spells CAWSGQESSYEQYF. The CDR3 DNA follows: TGTGCCTGGAGTGGACAGGAGAGCTCCTACGAGCAGTACTTC.

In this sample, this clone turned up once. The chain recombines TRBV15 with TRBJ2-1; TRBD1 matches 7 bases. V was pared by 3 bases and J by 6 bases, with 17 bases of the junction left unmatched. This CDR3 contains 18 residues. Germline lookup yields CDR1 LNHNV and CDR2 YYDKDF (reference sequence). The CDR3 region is CATSRVLLKGAIGNEQFF. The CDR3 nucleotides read TGTGCCACCAGCAGGGTCTTGCTGAAGGGGGCTATAGGCAATGAGCAGTTCTTC.

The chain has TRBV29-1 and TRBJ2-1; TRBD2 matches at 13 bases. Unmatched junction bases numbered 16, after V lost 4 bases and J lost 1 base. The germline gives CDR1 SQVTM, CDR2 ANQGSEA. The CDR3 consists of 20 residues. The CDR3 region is CSVAGTSGKGTKRSYNEQFF. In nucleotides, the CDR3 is TGCAGCGTTGCCGGGACTAGCGGGAAGGGAACAAAAAGGTCCTACAATGAGCAGTTCTTC.

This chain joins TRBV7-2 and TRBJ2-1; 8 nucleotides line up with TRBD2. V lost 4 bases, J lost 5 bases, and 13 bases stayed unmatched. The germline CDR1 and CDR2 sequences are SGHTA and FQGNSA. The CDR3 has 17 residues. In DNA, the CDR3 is TGTGCCAGCAGCTACCGCTTGGGTAGCGGGGAGGACAATGAGCAGTTCTTC. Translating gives CASSYRLGSGEDNEQFF.

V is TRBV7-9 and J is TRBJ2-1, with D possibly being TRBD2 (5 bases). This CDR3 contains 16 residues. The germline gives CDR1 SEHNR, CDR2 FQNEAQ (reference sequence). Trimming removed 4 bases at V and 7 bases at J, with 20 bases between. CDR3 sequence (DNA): TGTGCCAGCAGCTCACGACTAACGGGATCAGAAAATGAGCAGTTCTTC. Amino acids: CASSSRLTGSENEQFF. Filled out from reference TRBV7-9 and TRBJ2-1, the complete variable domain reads DTGVSQNPRHKITKRGQNVTFRCDPISEHNRLYWYRQTLGQGPEFLTYFQNEAQLEKSRLLSDRFSAERPKGSFSTLEIQRTEQGDSAMYLCASSSRLTGSENEQFFGPGTRLTVL.

CDR3 in amino acids: CASRQTGTGTDTQYF. The CDR3 bases are TGTGCCAGCAGGCAGACAGGGACGGGCACAGATACGCAGTATTTT. The chain joins TRBV5-4 to TRBJ2-3; the match to TRBD1 covers 7 bases. Per germline, CDR1 SGHNT and CDR2 YYREEE (reference sequence). J lost 1 base, V lost 5 bases, and 7 bases had no gene match. This CDR3 is 15 amino acids long.

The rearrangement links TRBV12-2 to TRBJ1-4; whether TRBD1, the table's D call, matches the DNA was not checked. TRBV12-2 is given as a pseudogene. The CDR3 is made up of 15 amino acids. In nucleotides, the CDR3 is TGTGCAAGTCGCTTAGAACCCGGGACAGACGAAAAACTGTTTTTT. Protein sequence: CASRLEPGTDEKLFF.

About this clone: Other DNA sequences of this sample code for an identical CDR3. This CDR3 reads CASSYSAGGYNEQFF. In DNA, the CDR3 is TGTGCCAGCAGTTACTCAGCAGGGGGGTACAATGAGCAGTTCTTC. The V gene is TRBV6-5, the J gene TRBJ2-1; weak D call: TRBD1 (7 bases). V gave up 0 bases and J gave up 4 bases, with 10 bases separating them. CDR3 length equals 15 residues. CDR1 is MNHEY and CDR2 is SVGAGI in the germline V gene.

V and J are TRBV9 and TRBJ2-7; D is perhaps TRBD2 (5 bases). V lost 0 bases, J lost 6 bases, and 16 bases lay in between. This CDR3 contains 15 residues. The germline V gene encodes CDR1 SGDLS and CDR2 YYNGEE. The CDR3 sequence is CASSVGALAPGEQYF. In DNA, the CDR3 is TGTGCCAGCAGCGTAGGGGCGCTAGCCCCCGGCGAGCAGTACTTC.

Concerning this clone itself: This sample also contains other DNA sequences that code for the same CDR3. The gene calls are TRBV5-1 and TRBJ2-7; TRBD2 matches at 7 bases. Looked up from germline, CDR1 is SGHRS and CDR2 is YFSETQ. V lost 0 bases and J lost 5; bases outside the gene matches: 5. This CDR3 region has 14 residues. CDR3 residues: CASSLGGEGNEQYF. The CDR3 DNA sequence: TGCGCCAGCAGCTTGGGCGGGGAGGGCAACGAGCAGTACTTC.

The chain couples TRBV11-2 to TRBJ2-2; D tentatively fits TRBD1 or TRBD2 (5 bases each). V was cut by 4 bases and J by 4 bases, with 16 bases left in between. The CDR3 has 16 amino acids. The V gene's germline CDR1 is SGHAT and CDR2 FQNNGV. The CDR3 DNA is TGTGCCAGCAGCTACAGGACTCCCCGAGGCACCGGGGAGCTGTTTTTT. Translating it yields CASSYRTPRGTGELFF.

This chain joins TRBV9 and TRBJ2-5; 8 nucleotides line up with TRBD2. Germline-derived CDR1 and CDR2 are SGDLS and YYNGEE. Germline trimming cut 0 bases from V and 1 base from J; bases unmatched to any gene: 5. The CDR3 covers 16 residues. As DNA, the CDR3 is TGTGCCAGCAGCGTAGGAGCGGGAGTCTTCCAAGAGACCCAGTACTTC. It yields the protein CASSVGAGVFQETQYF.

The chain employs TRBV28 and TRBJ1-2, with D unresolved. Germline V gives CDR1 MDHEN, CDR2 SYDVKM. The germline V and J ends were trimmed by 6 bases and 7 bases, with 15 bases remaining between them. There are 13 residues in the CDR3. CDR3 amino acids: CASSPKVGPGYTF. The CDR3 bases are TGTGCCAGCAGCCCAAAGGTCGGGCCTGGCTACACCTTC.

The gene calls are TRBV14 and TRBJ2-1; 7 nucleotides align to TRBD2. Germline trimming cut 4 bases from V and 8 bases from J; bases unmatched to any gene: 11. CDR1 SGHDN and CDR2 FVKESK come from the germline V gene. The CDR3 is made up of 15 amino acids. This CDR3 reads CASSRLSGGYDEQFF. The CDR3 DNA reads TGTGCCAGCAGCCGCCTTTCCGGGGGGTACGATGAGCAGTTCTTC.

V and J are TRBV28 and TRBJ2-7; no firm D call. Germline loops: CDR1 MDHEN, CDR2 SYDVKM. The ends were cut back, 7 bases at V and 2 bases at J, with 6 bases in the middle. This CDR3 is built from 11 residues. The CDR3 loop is CASKTPYEQYF. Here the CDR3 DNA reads TGTGCCAGCAAAACTCCCTACGAGCAGTACTTC.

The DNA of the CDR3 is TGTGCCAGCAGGGAGGACTCCGGGCGGATCTCACCCCTCCACTTT. Translating it yields CASREDSGRISPLHF. The chain links TRBV2 to TRBJ1-6; D gene unclear. This CDR3 spans 15 amino acids. The V end was cut by 6 bases, the J end by 10 bases, with 19 bases between. Germline CDR1 SNHLY, CDR2 FYNNEI.